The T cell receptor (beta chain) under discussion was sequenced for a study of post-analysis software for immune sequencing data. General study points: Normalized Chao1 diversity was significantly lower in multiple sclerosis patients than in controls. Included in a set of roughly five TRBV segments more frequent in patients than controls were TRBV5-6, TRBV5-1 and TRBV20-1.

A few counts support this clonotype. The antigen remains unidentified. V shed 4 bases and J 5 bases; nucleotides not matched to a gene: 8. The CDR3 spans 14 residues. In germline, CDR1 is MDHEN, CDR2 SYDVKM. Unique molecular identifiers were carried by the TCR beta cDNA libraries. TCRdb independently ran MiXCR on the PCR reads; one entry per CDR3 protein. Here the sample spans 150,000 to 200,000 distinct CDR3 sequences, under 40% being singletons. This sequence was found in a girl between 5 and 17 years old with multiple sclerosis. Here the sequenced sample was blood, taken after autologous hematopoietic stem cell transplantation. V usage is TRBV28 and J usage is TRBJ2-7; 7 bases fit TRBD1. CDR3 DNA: TGTGCCAGCAGTTCCGGGACAGTCTTAGACGAGCAGTACTTC. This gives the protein CASSSGTVLDEQYF.